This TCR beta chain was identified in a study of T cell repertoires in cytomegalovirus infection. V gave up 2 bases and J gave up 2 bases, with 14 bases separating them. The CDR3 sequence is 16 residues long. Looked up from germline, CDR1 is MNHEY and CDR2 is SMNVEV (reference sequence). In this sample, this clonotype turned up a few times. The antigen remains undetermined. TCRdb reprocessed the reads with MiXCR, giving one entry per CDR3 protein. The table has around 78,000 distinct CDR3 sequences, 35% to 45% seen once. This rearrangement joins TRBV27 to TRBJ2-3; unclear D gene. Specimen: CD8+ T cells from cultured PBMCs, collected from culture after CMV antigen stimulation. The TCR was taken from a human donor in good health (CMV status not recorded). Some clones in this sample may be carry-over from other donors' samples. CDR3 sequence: CASSLLYAGPTDTQYF. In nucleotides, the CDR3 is TGTGCCAGCAGTTTACTCTACGCAGGCCCCACAGATACGCAGTATTTT.